Listed below are T cell receptor beta chains from one sample, sequenced in a study of cytomegalovirus exposure and HLA in healthy donors. The assay was immunoSEQ multiplex PCR, and TCRdb's table has in-frame clones only and misses some. This table has 200,000 to 250,000 clones, 80% to 90% appearing once. Sequencing was done on a sample of PBMCs. These receptors all come from a woman under 30 in good health and CMV-seropositive. Both conserved end residues are part of each CDR3. A D gene is named only where the DNA matches it firmly. Clone size, where shown, is once, few, many, or a class for clones that have expanded.

j_gene	d_gene	abundance	v_gene	CDR3nt	CDR3aa
TRBJ2-7	.	once	TRBV30	TGTGCCTGGAGTGTACCGGGTTCCTTTTACGAGCAGTACTTC	CAWSVPGSFYEQYF
TRBJ2-2	TRBD2	.	TRBV2	TGTGCCAGCAGTGTTAGGACGGGAGGTCGAACCGGGGAGCTGTTTTTT	CASSVRTGGRTGELFF
TRBJ2-5	TRBD1	.	TRBV25-1	TGTGCCAGCAGCCGAAATCGGTGGGACAGGGGTTCTGAACCCCAGTACTTC	CASSRNRWDRGSEPQYF
TRBJ1-1	TRBD1	.	TRBV12-5	TGTGCTAGTGGAGACGACAGGGGCTTTATGAACACTGAAGCTTTCTTT	CASGDDRGFMNTEAFF
TRBJ1-5	.	once	TRBV27	TGTGCCAGCAGAAAACAGGGCCCCAATCAGCCCCAGCATTTT	CASRKQGPNQPQHF
TRBJ2-7	TRBD1	.	TRBV28	TGTGCCAGCAGTCTCTACTCCACAGGGGCTCTTAACGAGCAGTACTTC	CASSLYSTGALNEQYF
TRBJ1-5	.	.	TRBV9	TGTGCCAGCAGCGTAGGAGCAGGAAATCAGCCCCAGCATTTT	CASSVGAGNQPQHF
TRBJ2-7	.	.	TRBV10-2	TGCGCCAGCAGTGAGCCCCCCCCCAACGAGCAGTACTTC	CASSEPPPNEQYF
TRBJ1-1	TRBD1	.	TRBV9	TGTGCCAGCAGCGTCTCCGGGACAGGGGGGACTGAAGCTTTCTTT	CASSVSGTGGTEAFF
TRBJ1-3	.	.	TRBV5-1	TGCGCCAGCAGCTTCCATTCAGGGTTCTCTGGAAACACCATATATTTT	CASSFHSGFSGNTIYF
TRBJ1-1	.	.	TRBV9	TGTGCCAGCAACCCCCAAGGGCAGGGTGAAGCTTTCTTT	CASNPQGQGEAFF
TRBJ2-2	.	.	TRBV7-9	TGTGCCAGCAGCTCGGACTTGAACACCGGGGAGCTGTTTTTT	CASSSDLNTGELFF
TRBJ1-2	TRBD1	few	TRBV19	TGTGCCAGTAGCCCTAAGGGGGCCTTCGGCTACACCTTC	CASSPKGAFGYTF
TRBJ2-3	.	.	TRBV10-2	TGCGCCAGCAGTGACCCAGGGACAGATACGCAGTATTTT	CASSDPGTDTQYF
TRBJ1-3	TRBD1	.	TRBV10-3	TGTGCCATCAGTGGCACAGGGGAGCCAAACCCAAGAAACACCATATATTTT	CAISGTGEPNPRNTIYF
TRBJ1-5	TRBD1	.	TRBV18	TGTGCCAGCTCACTCACAGGGGGCAGTGATCAGCCCCAGCATTTT	CASSLTGGSDQPQHF
TRBJ1-1	TRBD1	once	TRBV2	TGTGCCAGCAGTGTAGAGGGGGCAACTGAAGCTTTCTTT	CASSVEGATEAFF
TRBJ2-1	.	.	TRBV27	TGTGCCAGTGGTTGGGAGAGCTCCTACAATGAGCAGTTCTTC	CASGWESSYNEQFF
TRBJ2-2	.	.	TRBV5-1	TGCGCCAGCAGCTTCGGGTTGTACACCGGGGAGCTGTTTTTT	CASSFGLYTGELFF
TRBJ1-5	TRBD1	.	TRBV19	TGTGCCAGTGACGTAGGGACAGATCATCAGCCCCAGCATTTT	CASDVGTDHQPQHF
TRBJ2-3	.	.	TRBV28	TGTGCCAGCAGTTTCTCGGATACGCAGTATTTT	CASSFSDTQYF
TRBJ2-3	TRBD2	.	TRBV5-1	TGCGCCAGCAGCTTTTTGACTAGCGGAAGCACAGATACGCAGTATTTT	CASSFLTSGSTDTQYF
TRBJ2-7	TRBD2	.	TRBV4-1	TGCGCCAGCAGCCAAGGACTAGCGAGCTCCTACGAGCAGTACTTC	CASSQGLASSYEQYF
TRBJ2-6	.	.	TRBV25-1	TGTGCCAGCAGTGTCGACGACAGGAGCTCTGGGGCCAACGTCCTGACTTTC	CASSVDDRSSGANVLTF
TRBJ2-6	TRBD1	once	TRBV27	TGTGCCAGCAGTTTATACAGGGGAAACGTCCTGACTTTC	CASSLYRGNVLTF
TRBJ2-2	.	once	TRBV14	TGTGCCAGCAGCCCCTGGCCCCGCAGGGAGCTGTTTTTT	CASSPWPRRELFF
TRBJ2-7	.	.	TRBV11-1	TGTGCCAGCAGCTTACGTCTTGTGACAATAGGAGGCGAGCAGTACTTC	CASSLRLVTIGGEQYF
TRBJ2-1	.	.	TRBV29-1	TGCAGCGTTGTCGACAGCCTCTATTTCAATGAGCAGTTCTTC	CSVVDSLYFNEQFF
TRBJ1-1	.	.	TRBV5-1	TGCGCCAGCAGCTTCCGCCAGGGCACTGAAGCTTTCTTT	CASSFRQGTEAFF
TRBJ2-1	TRBD2	.	TRBV27	TGTGCCAGCAGTTTAAGCGGGGTGTACAATGAGCAGTTCTTC	CASSLSGVYNEQFF
TRBJ1-1	TRBD1	.	TRBV9	TGTGCCAGCAGTGAGTTGCCGGGACAGGGGCTGAACACTGAAGCTTTCTTT	CASSELPGQGLNTEAFF
TRBJ2-7	TRBD1	.	TRBV7-9	TGTGCCAGCAGCTTAAGGGACAGCTACGAGCAGTACTTC	CASSLRDSYEQYF
TRBJ2-3	.	.	TRBV19	TGTGCCAGTAGTATTGGGCCCACCACAGATACGCAGTATTTT	CASSIGPTTDTQYF
TRBJ2-1	TRBD1	.	TRBV4-1	TGCGCCAGCAGCCCCTCAGGGGGCCACCCTTACAATGAGCAGTTCTTC	CASSPSGGHPYNEQFF
TRBJ2-1	TRBD2	.	TRBV28	TGTGCCCTTAGCGGGAGAGGGTACAATGAGCAGTTCTTC	CALSGRGYNEQFF
TRBJ2-7	.	once	TRBV6-6	TGTGCCAGCAGTCGGGGACAATACTACGAGCAGTACTTC	CASSRGQYYEQYF
TRBJ2-3	TRBD1	.	TRBV6-5	TGTGCCAGCAGGCAGGGGGCCACAGATACGCAGTATTTT	CASRQGATDTQYF
TRBJ2-1	.	.	TRBV27	TGTGCCAGCAGTTTGCTAGGGCTCAGAGGGGGCAATGAGCAGTTCTTC	CASSLLGLRGGNEQFF
TRBJ1-2	TRBD1	.	TRBV27	TGTGCCAGCAGGGCAACCACAGGGGAGTACTATGGCTACACCTTC	CASRATTGEYYGYTF
TRBJ2-1	TRBD2	.	TRBV7-3	TGTGCCAGCAGCTCGGGGCCGGGACTAGCTAATAATGAGCAGTTCTTC	CASSSGPGLANNEQFF
TRBJ2-2	TRBD2	.	TRBV27	TGTGCCAGCAGTTTGGATAGCGGGAGAACCGGGGAGCTGTTTTTT	CASSLDSGRTGELFF
TRBJ2-4	.	.	TRBV4-1	TGCGCCAGCAGCCAAGGAGCGGTCCCTGGTCGTTTACCCTTAGCCAAAAACATTCAGTACTTC	CASSQGAVPGRLPLAKNIQYF
TRBJ2-7	.	.	TRBV6-5	TGTGCCAGCAGTGTCGCAGGGGGGCGTGCCTACGAGCAGTACTTC	CASSVAGGRAYEQYF
TRBJ2-3	TRBD2	.	TRBV6-5	TGTGCCAGCAGTTTGGGACTAGCGACAGATACGCAGTATTTT	CASSLGLATDTQYF
TRBJ1-5	TRBD1	.	TRBV7-6	TGTGCCAGCAGCCCCGGGACAGCTAATCAGCCCCAGCATTTT	CASSPGTANQPQHF
TRBJ2-7	TRBD1	few	TRBV14	TGTGCCAGCAGCCAACATCGACCGGGACAGGGGGCTTACGAGCAGTACTTC	CASSQHRPGQGAYEQYF
TRBJ2-3	.	.	TRBV9	TGTGCCAGCAGCGCTCAGGGGCGCGGGACAGATACGCAGTATTTT	CASSAQGRGTDTQYF
TRBJ1-2	.	.	TRBV21-1	TGTGCCAGCAGCAAAGAGGGGGACAGGGGGCCGGGTGGCTACACCTTC	CASSKEGDRGPGGYTF
TRBJ1-2	.	.	TRBV4-1	TGCGCCAGCAGCCAAGGACTTGCGGGGGGAAAGGTATCTGGCTACACCTTC	CASSQGLAGGKVSGYTF
TRBJ2-1	.	.	TRBV6-6	TGTGCCAGTGTCCGGGGGGCACCCAGCTCCTACAATGAGCAGTTCTTC	CASVRGAPSSYNEQFF
TRBJ1-3	.	.	TRBV28	TGTGCCAGCAGTTTAGGGGGCACAGGTAACATATATTTT	CASSLGGTGNIYF
TRBJ2-2	TRBD1	.	TRBV10-2	TGCGCCAGCAGCGGGGGACAGGGGGCCGGGGAGCTGTTTTTT	CASSGGQGAGELFF
TRBJ1-1	TRBD1	.	TRBV19	TGTGCCAGTAGTATTCTGACAGGGGGCACTGAAGCTTTCTTT	CASSILTGGTEAFF
TRBJ2-7	TRBD2	.	TRBV28	TGTGCCAGCAGCATAAGCGGGACCCTCTACGAGCAGTACTTC	CASSISGTLYEQYF